This T cell receptor (beta chain) was captured in a study of T cells in Graves' hyperthyroidism and ophthalmopathy. V lost 1 base and J 7 bases, leaving 10 bases between the germline ends. The CDR3 has 14 amino acids. Germline V gene sequence: CDR1 LNHNV, CDR2 YYDKDF (reference sequence). Amplified TCR beta CDR3 regions derived from RNA transcripts. Carried out on the TCR CDR3, a first-round RT-PCR used the HTBI primer set. Via MiXCR, TCRdb re-called the multiplex PCR reads, giving one row per CDR3 protein. The sample contains approximately 620,000 distinct CDR3 sequences, roughly 14% of which appear only once. This clonotype was found a few times.

This chain links TRBV15 with TRBJ2-2; D may be TRBD2 (5 bases). The material sequenced was blood. This receptor was obtained from a woman aged 25 to 39 with Graves' hyperthyroidism that later progressed to Graves' ophthalmopathy. CDR3 in amino acids: CATSRGGYYGELFF. DNA for the CDR3: TGTGCCACCAGCAGAGGAGGGTATTACGGGGAGCTGTTTTTT.